One T cell receptor (beta chain) is described in this entry. Its specific antigen is unknown. Base quality data are lacking; no much larger clone is found one base away. The germline V gene (reference sequence) specifies LNHDA as CDR1 and SQIVND as CDR2. V is pared back by 3 bases and J by 8 bases, with 11 bases lying between the germline termini. There are 14 amino acids in the CDR3, from cysteine to phenylalanine inclusive. The only DNA kept is the CDR3, 42 bases in frame from the first base. The cohort comprised 670 or so healthy bone marrow donors. At the time of sampling, every cohort member was nominally healthy, though immune exposures that went unrecorded were likely present. The donor was CMV seronegative and belonged to the group of 380 or so seronegative cohort members. Every donor gave a peripheral blood sample, and the peripheral blood mononuclear cells from that sample were used for TCR beta sequencing. The Qiagen DNeasy Blood Extraction Kit was used to extract genomic DNA from the blood cell samples.

The sample originates from a study of cytomegalovirus exposure and HLA in healthy donors (dated by TCRdb to between 2016 and 2019). About the investigation overall: An earlier analysis of around 600 of the donors reported roughly 300 Gb of sequence data and 117 million unique TCR beta sequences from about 200 million T cells. Approximately 300 gigabases of sequencing data and some 85 million unique TCR sequences were included in an early release covering several hundred HLA-typed donors. Among the roughly 400 genotyped donors, about 83% belonged to the genetic ancestry cluster associated with self-reported Caucasian donors. The study aimed to test whether cataloging public T cell receptors could reveal signatures of past pathogen exposure. The study used immunosequencing to profile the T cell repertoires of approximately 640 subjects and linked those repertoires to cytomegalovirus serostatus. Besides the first cohort of under 700 subjects, a separate validation cohort made up of 90 to 150 different subjects was used. To predict cytomegalovirus infection status, the study combined high-throughput TCR immunosequencing, statistical association of individual TCRs with disease status, and machine learning. A later analysis re-analyzed previously published TCR beta repertoires from roughly 630 donors and added high-resolution HLA genotyping to study TCR occurrence patterns. Rather than drawing on any new phenotypic data, the later analysis identified candidate immune exposures from TCR beta sequences and the way those sequences occurred across donors. To decide whether each TCR beta V gene segment behaved as functional or pseudogenic, an earlier analysis of approximately 620 of the donors relied on high-throughput TCR beta sequencing. Donor age, sex, ethnicity and CMV serostatus were compiled alongside the repertoire data. Genome-wide SNP genotypes for about 65% of the roughly 670 donors were used in a later genetic analysis, which treated that subset as a discovery cohort. All discovery cohort repertoires had been generated on a single sequencing platform. Both class I and class II loci were covered by HLA typing, at four-digit resolution. Typing coverage varied by locus: about 620-630 donors for A, B, C, DRB1 and DQB1; approximately 500 for DQA1; over 600 for DPA1; roughly 450 for DPB1. A handful of DR-DQ haplotypes were treated as single units for association and clustering because of strong linkage in the cohort. Among several hundred genotyped donors of the cohort, an average of roughly 230,000 unique TCR beta nucleotide sequences was sequenced per donor, of which about 20% were non-productive.

Library preparation employed the immunoSEQ multiplex PCR assay. For the multiplex PCR, a mixture combining 60 forward primers for TCR Vbeta segments and 13 reverse primers for TCR Jbeta segments was used. A multiplex PCR assay on genomic DNA amplified the CDR3 region of rearranged TCR beta genes. On the Illumina HiSeq System, the amplified TCR beta libraries were sequenced as 87-base-pair reads. In the original analysis: A later analysis counted some 80 million unique TCR beta chains across the 550 to 750 repertoires, and 10 million to 11 million of these chains were shared by at least two donors. To remove PCR and sequencing errors, raw reads were error-corrected and collapsed into unique sequences using a nearest-neighbor algorithm that merged closely related sequences. Alignment of CDR3 sequences to IMGT reference sequences was used to assign V, D and J gene segments. For a sequence to be retained, a match of at least six nucleotides to both a V gene segment and a J gene segment was required. Rearrangements were classified as productive when the CDR3 lacked stop codons and remained in frame with V and J, and all other rearrangements were classified as non-productive. Following IMGT convention, CDR3 was defined as the stretch from the second conserved V-encoded cysteine to the conserved J-encoded phenylalanine. The earlier analysis of 500 to 650 of the donors excluded any sequence lacking an unambiguous match to a single V gene segment. In an earlier analysis of a few hundred of the donors, V segments were called functional above 56.7% productive rearrangements and were called segregating when the between-donor standard deviation exceeded 5%. To diagnose cytomegalovirus status from the catalog of TCR beta chain sequences, a statistical classification framework was built. V and J gene assignment, in a later analysis, came from comparing TCR nucleotide sequences with IMGT/GENE-DB human TR gene sequences. Using the TCRdist pipeline, a later analysis assigned CDR3 sequences along with most-parsimonious VDJ recombination scenarios. In a later analysis, each TCR beta chain was defined by its CDR3 amino acid sequence together with its V-gene family, and reads lacking a unique V-gene family were excluded. To address suspected cross-contamination and a sequencing artifact, a later analysis removed some 620 highly shared, low-generation-probability nucleotide sequences. For each public chain, a later analysis derived a clonal expansion index from normalized ranks of inferred template counts within each repertoire. In a later analysis, generation probabilities were computed with a VDJ recombination model fitted to out-of-frame rearrangements, and the resulting probabilities were checked against IGoR. In a later analysis, TCR-TCR, TCR-HLA and TCR-CMV co-occurrence was scored with hypergeometric tests, and a repertoire-size bias correction was applied to TCR pairs. In a later analysis, false discovery rates were estimated by permuting HLA or CMV assignments 20 times. In a later analysis, co-occurring TCRs were grouped using DBSCAN, and TCRdist sequence similarity was added for clustering within HLA-allele-positive subsets. For co-occurrence clustering, repertoires with fewer than 30,000 or more than 120,000 public chains were excluded, along with roughly 5 repertoires with anomalous nucleotide sharing. TCRdb stores this immuneACCESS table with in-frame sequences only. Part of the clones is absent; in the studies checked, under half of the shortfall reflects unresolved V genes, and no reason is known for the rest. The V and J calls and clone size come from that table; D and trimming were worked out from the DNA. The sample table lists tens of thousands of clones, 73% of them with a count of one. Roughly 5.3% of the sample is in the top ten clones.

General study outcomes and caveats: The classifier was reported to diagnose cytomegalovirus status with high specificity and sensitivity in both the original cohort and the validation cohort. Most TCR sequences were seen in very few donors, while some public TCRs were found in many individuals. Several of the top co-occurrence clusters appeared to be linked to parvovirus B19, influenza, CMV and Epstein-Barr virus, according to a later analysis. At a false discovery rate of 0.05, a later analysis linked about 17,000 TCR beta sequences to specific HLA alleles. An earlier analysis of 587 of the donors showed that most TCR beta V segments appeared in productive rearrangements either about 87% or about 30% of the time, which broadly matched IMGT annotations. In a later analysis, the rate of TCR association differed among HLA loci, with DRB1 alleles having the most associated TCRs and HLA-C alleles having the fewest. A few of the identified cytomegalovirus-associated TCR beta chains were confirmed in vitro to be specific for cytomegalovirus antigens. Presence/absence analyses assumed roughly uniform sequencing depth across donors, an assumption that may not hold. According to the authors, the approach could potentially be generalized to other disease states and immunological phenotypes. According to a later analysis, most CMV-associated TCR beta chains appeared to be HLA-restricted, and the HLA associations seemed to be driven largely by CMV exposure. Because the 87-base-pair reads could not distinguish some IMGT-functional V segments, including TRBV6-2 and TRBV6-3, those segments were excluded. CMV serostatus was the only immune exposure information available for the cohort. When HLA alleles, especially DR and DQ, strongly co-occurred, attributing TCR associations to individual alleles was difficult. Because HLA typing was unavailable for some donors at each locus, only the typed subset was used in association tests. A further reported finding was that TCR beta sequences accurately predicted the HLA-A and HLA-B alleles for most subjects in the first cohort. V-gene and J-gene trimming of TCR beta chains was associated with a missense DCLRE1C variant in a later genetic analysis, and the association was replicated in an independent cohort. Because counts were too low, around 17 rarely observed V segments, including chromosome 9 orphons, were left out of the earlier analysis of approximately 500 of the donors. Only TCR beta chains were sequenced in this cohort, and the absence of alpha or paired-chain data limited detectable features. The sequencing pipeline was judged likely to have produced a cluster of highly shared sequence variants as a technical artifact. In a later genetic analysis, fewer N-insertions in productive TCRs were reported among donors in an Asian-associated ancestry cluster than the roughly 640-donor mean. A later analysis found that HLA-associated TCR beta chains were more clonally expanded and had lower generation probabilities than equally common non-associated chains. The study gave a list of 150 to 200 TCR beta chains associated with cytomegalovirus. Linkage disequilibrium might explain the correlated functional status among segregating V segments, but an unknown experimental factor could not be excluded.

This receptor was identified in a man aged 45-65 years in good health and CMV-seronegative. The specimen was PBMCs. This sequence uses TRBV19 and TRBJ1-6, with a tentative D gene TRBD1 over 5 matching bases. CDR3 loop: CASSMRGEDSPLHF. The DNA sequence is given as TGTGCCAGTAGTATGCGGGGCGAGGATTCACCCCTCCACTTT.